This passage covers 24 T cell receptor beta chains from one sample sequenced in a study of shared clonotypes between healthy human individuals. Libraries were prepared by immunoSEQ multiplex PCR; TCRdb keeps only in-frame clonotypes and omits some of them. The sample carries roughly 2.2 million clones, 85% to 95% recorded once. Sequences were obtained from naive CD4+ T cells from PBMCs. The subset was: CD45RA+ positively selected. These receptors all come from a man aged 18 to 29 in good health. Some clones in this sample may be carry-over from other donors' samples.

The chain combines TRBV5-1 with TRBJ2-2, with unresolved D. This CDR3 has 15 amino acids. Germline CDR1 and CDR2: SGHRS and YFSETQ. Trimming pared 0 bases from V and 4 bases from J, leaving 10 bases between. DNA for the CDR3: TGCGCCAGCAGCTTGGGGCCAGGCAGCACCGGGGAGCTGTTTTTT. Translation gives CASSLGPGSTGELFF.

The chain combines TRBV23-1 with TRBJ1-4; TRBD1 is a possible D gene (5 bases). TRBV23-1 qualifies as an ORF whose function is uncertain. Trimming took 3 bases from V and 11 from J, leaving 16 bases between them. This CDR3 has 14 residues. The CDR3 DNA is TGCGCCAGCAGTCACCTTGGGACGCGGTGGAAACTGTTTTTT. This gives the protein CASSHLGTRWKLFF.

The chain joins TRBV7-8 to TRBJ2-3; no firm D call. Germline V lookup: CDR1 SGHVS, CDR2 FQNEAQ. V was cut by 5 bases and J by 6 bases, with 15 bases left in between. CDR3 length equals 14 residues. The chain's CDR3 is CASSPLAGRDTQYF. In DNA form, the CDR3 reads TGTGCCAGCAGCCCCCTGGCCGGTAGGGATACGCAGTATTTT.

V and J are TRBV7-9 and TRBJ2-7, with 7 bases that match TRBD1. Germline CDR1 SEHNR, CDR2 FQNEAQ (reference sequence). The CDR3 extends over 13 amino acids. V lost 6 bases, J lost 0 bases, and 2 bases stayed unmatched. CDR3 DNA sequence: TGTGCCAGCAGAGGGACAGCCTCCTACGAGCAGTACTTC. This codes for CASRGTASYEQYF.

The chain couples TRBV6-6 to TRBJ1-1; D may be TRBD1 (6 bases). Germline V gene lookup returns CDR1 MNHNY and CDR2 SVGAGI (reference sequence). Deletions cut 2 bases from V and 5 bases from J, with 12 bases between. The CDR3 has 14 residues. The CDR3: CASSYAAGETEAFF. In DNA form, the CDR3 reads TGTGCCAGCAGTTACGCGGCAGGGGAAACTGAAGCTTTCTTT.

The chain is built from TRBV5-6 and TRBJ1-1; TRBD1 matches 9 bases. Germline CDR1 is SGHDT and CDR2 is YYEEEE. The ends lost 4 bases at V and 5 bases at J; junction bases unmatched: 12. The CDR3 runs to 16 residues. In DNA form, the CDR3 reads TGTGCCAGCAGCCCCGGGACAGGGACCGTGGGTACTGAAGCTTTCTTT. Translating it yields CASSPGTGTVGTEAFF.

The chain joins TRBV28 to TRBJ1-5, with a weak D call TRBD1 (5 bases). From germline, CDR1 is MDHEN and CDR2 SYDVKM. Deletions cut 7 bases from V and 6 bases from J, with 22 bases between. The CDR3 has 16 residues. This CDR3 reads CASTPGAAPGSQPQHF. In DNA form, the CDR3 reads TGTGCCAGCACCCCCGGGGCAGCCCCTGGGAGTCAGCCCCAGCATTTT.

To note about this clone: The sample carries other DNA sequences with the same CDR3. The chain employs TRBV7-3 and TRBJ2-1; 7 bases match TRBD2. Per germline, CDR1 SGHTA and CDR2 FQGTGA. This CDR3 comprises 15 residues. V gave up 5 bases and J gave up 0 bases; unmatched junction bases: 4. As DNA, the CDR3 is TGTGCCAGCAGCCCCGTAGCGGGCTCCTACAATGAGCAGTTCTTC. It encodes CASSPVAGSYNEQFF.

This chain joins TRBV11-1 and TRBJ1-1; 7 bases map to TRBD1. The V and J ends lost 1 base and 1 base, in that order; junction bases with no gene match: 6. The CDR3 has 16 amino acids. Germline V lookup: CDR1 SGHAT, CDR2 FQDESV (reference sequence). The CDR3 sequence is CASSLVPGQQNTEAFF. CDR3 coding DNA: TGTGCCAGCAGCTTAGTCCCGGGACAGCAGAACACTGAAGCTTTCTTT. The whole variable domain, filled in from reference TRBV11-1 and TRBJ1-1, reads EAEVAQSPRYKITEKSQAVAFWCDPISGHATLYWYRQILGQGPELLVQFQDESVVDDSQLPKDRFSAERLKGVDSTLKIQPAELGDSAMYLCASSLVPGQQNTEAFFGQGTRLTVV.

V gene TRBV5-8 combines with J gene TRBJ1-1; D possibly corresponds to TRBD1 (6 bases). CDR1 is SGHTS, CDR2 YDEGEE, per germline. This CDR3 has 19 residues. Between the trimmed V and J ends, which lost 2 bases and 0 bases, there was a span of 23 bases. The CDR3 sequence is CASSFWRGDPIRVNTEAFF. As DNA, the CDR3 is TGTGCCAGCAGCTTCTGGAGGGGGGATCCGATACGCGTGAACACTGAAGCTTTCTTT.

The J gene is TRBJ2-5, the V gene TRBV27; 9 nucleotides line up with TRBD2. V gave up 7 bases and J gave up 1 base; unmatched junction bases: 22. This CDR3 contains 20 residues. Per germline, CDR1 MNHEY and CDR2 SMNVEV (reference sequence). CDR3 DNA: TGTGCCAGCATGCAAGGGCTCCCGGGGACCAGCGGGAGGCTCCAAGAGACCCAGTACTTC. Its protein is CASMQGLPGTSGRLQETQYF.

About this clone: At one end the junction does not follow the germline gene, possibly because of a read error. This specimen includes other DNA sequences encoding the same CDR3. The chain carries TRBV5-6 and TRBJ2-7; D gene ambiguous. The CDR3 sequence is 12 residues long. Germline V gene data show CDR1 as SGHDT and CDR2 as YYEEEE. CDR3 in amino acids: CASSVGSYEQYF. The CDR3 DNA reads TGTGCCAGCAGCGTGGGGTCCTATGAGCAGTACTTC.

The V and J genes are TRBV5-1 and TRBJ2-1; either TRBD1 or TRBD2 may fit D (5 bases each). Trimming stripped 4 bases from V and 4 bases from J, with 12 bases between. Germline CDR1 reads SGHRS; CDR2 reads YFSETQ. The CDR3 consists of 14 residues. The CDR3 coding sequence is TGCGCCAGCAGCGGGGGTAAGGGGTACAATGAGCAGTTCTTC. Translated: CASSGGKGYNEQFF.

This clone was picked up one time. J is TRBJ2-6 and V is TRBV18; 10 bases map to TRBD1. The CDR3 sequence is 19 residues long. CDR1 is KGHSH, CDR2 LQKENI, per germline. Unmatched junction bases numbered 11, after V lost 4 bases and J lost 2 bases. CDR3 nucleotides: TGTGCCAGCTCACATGGATCCGGGACAGGGGTGACTGGGGCCAACGTCCTGACTTTC. The encoded protein is CASSHGSGTGVTGANVLTF. The complete variable domain, with remaining parts taken from reference TRBV18 and TRBJ2-6, reads NAGVMQNPRHLVRRRGQEARLRCSPMKGHSHVYWYRQLPEEGLKFMVYLQKENIIDESGMPKERFSAEFPKEGPSILRIQQVVRGDSAAYFCASSHGSGTGVTGANVLTFGAGSRLTVL.

J is TRBJ1-1 and V is TRBV19; no firm D call. The CDR3 sequence is 16 residues long. Germline values: CDR1 LNHDA, CDR2 SQIVND (reference sequence). The V end lost 4 bases, the J end lost 3 bases, and 18 bases lay between the germline ends. The CDR3 region has the DNA TGTGCCAGTAGTAGGCGCCCCTCCCTCCCCGACACTGAAGCTTTCTTT. Amino acid sequence: CASSRRPSLPDTEAFF.

The chain is built from TRBV5-1 and TRBJ2-1, with 11 bases aligning to TRBD2. The CDR3 consists of 16 residues. Germline V lookup: CDR1 SGHRS, CDR2 YFSETQ. V was pared by 4 bases and J by 5 bases, with 8 bases of the junction left unmatched. DNA of the CDR3: TGCGCCAGCAGCCGAGCAGGGACTAGCGGAAACAATGAGCAGTTCTTC. Residues: CASSRAGTSGNNEQFF.

The rearrangement uses TRBV5-1 and TRBJ1-1; 10 bases agree with TRBD1. The CDR3 covers 16 residues. CDR1 and CDR2 from the germline V gene are SGHRS and YFSETQ. The ends lost 0 bases at V and 4 bases at J; junction bases unmatched: 6. The CDR3 nucleotides are TGCGCCAGCAGCTTGGCCTCTGGACAGGGGGGCACTGAAGCTTTCTTT. Its protein is CASSLASGQGGTEAFF.

The CDR3 nucleotides read TGTGCCAGCAGTTTACAGACCAGCGGGAGGAGCACCGGGGAGCTGTTTTTT. This gives the protein CASSLQTSGRSTGELFF. The gene calls are TRBV27 and TRBJ2-2, with 9 bases fitting TRBD2. Germline CDR1 is MNHEY and CDR2 is SMNVEV (reference sequence). The CDR3 length is 17 residues. The V and J ends lost 2 bases and 4 bases, in that order; junction bases with no gene match: 8.

The chain is built from TRBV30 and TRBJ1-2; weak D call: TRBD1 (5 bases). The germline V gene encodes CDR1 GTSNPN and CDR2 SVGIG (reference sequence). The CDR3 consists of 14 residues. Between the trimmed V and J ends, which lost 5 bases and 1 base, there was a span of 14 bases. The CDR3 DNA reads as TGTGCCTGGGACCCCGGGACGGTTAACTATGGCTACACCTTC. This sequence encodes CAWDPGTVNYGYTF.

The gene calls are TRBV7-2 and TRBJ2-1, with 7 bases aligning to TRBD2. The CDR3 has 15 amino acids. Looked up from germline, CDR1 is SGHTA and CDR2 is FQGNSA. Trimming cost V 3 bases and J 7 bases; bases outside gene matches: 9. CDR3 loop: CASSFAWGSGNEQFF. The CDR3 coding sequence is TGTGCCAGCAGCTTCGCCTGGGGTAGCGGGAATGAGCAGTTCTTC.

The chain couples TRBV7-2 to TRBJ2-1; 9 bases fit TRBD2. The CDR3 has 15 amino acids. The germline CDR1 and CDR2 sequences are SGHTA and FQGNSA. V was pared by 3 bases and J by 10 bases, with 10 bases of the junction left unmatched. The CDR3 loop reads CASSFVAGVVNEQFF. In DNA, the CDR3 is TGTGCCAGCAGCTTTGTAGCGGGAGTAGTAAACGAGCAGTTCTTC.

The rearrangement joins TRBV25-1 to TRBJ2-1, with 10 bases matching TRBD2. This CDR3 is built from 15 residues. CDR1 MGHDK and CDR2 SYGVNS come from the germline V gene. V was clipped by 3 bases and J by 9 bases; unmatched bases: 8. DNA of the CDR3: TGTGCCAGCAGTGAGGCTAGCGGGAGTCTGGGTGAGCAGTTCTTC. It translates to CASSEASGSLGEQFF.

This chain connects TRBV18 to TRBJ1-1, with D perhaps matching TRBD1 (6 bases). The CDR3 has 15 amino acids. CDR1 is KGHSH and CDR2 is LQKENI in the germline V gene. V lost 0 bases, J lost 10 bases, and 18 bases lay in between. CDR3 in DNA: TGTGCCAGCTCACCACCCCGGACAGCCTTATCGGGAGCTTTCTTT. This gives the protein CASSPPRTALSGAFF. Looking up the rest from reference TRBV18 and TRBJ1-1 gives the full variable domain: NAGVMQNPRHLVRRRGQEARLRCSPMKGHSHVYWYRQLPEEGLKFMVYLQKENIIDESGMPKERFSAEFPKEGPSILRIQQVVRGDSAAYFCASSPPRTALSGAFFGQGTRLTVV.

This chain links TRBV7-3 with TRBJ2-2; no clear D gene. This CDR3 region has 13 residues. V was clipped by 5 bases and J by 4 bases, with 8 bases between them. Germline CDR1 is SGHTA and CDR2 is FQGTGA. CDR3 sequence reads: CASSRWVTGELFF. The CDR3 DNA sequence: TGTGCCAGCAGCCGGTGGGTCACCGGGGAGCTGTTTTTT.